The 21 T cell receptor beta chains below all came from one sample that was sequenced in a study of low-dose radiotherapy and immunotherapy resistance in tumors. Time point indicated: after trial treatment. Treatment of the sample: LDRT plus nivolumab, ipilimumab, low-dose cyclophosphamide and aspirin (RACIN trial). TRAV and TRBV primers primed cDNA for both TCRalpha and TCRbeta. A constant-region primer paired with the V-primer adapter amplified TCRs over about 19 PCR cycles. One entry per CDR3 protein, called by TCRdb with MiXCR from the reads. This table has approximately 80,000 distinct CDR3 sequences, roughly 17% appearing once. The source material was PBMCs, sampled after low-dose radiotherapy plus immunotherapy. These receptors were obtained from a male donor with prostate cancer.

The V call is TRBV6-2 or TRBV6-3, the J call TRBJ2-3, with 12 bases aligning to TRBD2. Germline values: CDR1 MNHEY, CDR2 SVGEGT. This CDR3 contains 15 residues. The J segment lost 4 bases and the V segment lost 7 bases, leaving 6 bases of the junction unmatched. DNA for the CDR3: TGTGCCAGCACCCGTACTAGCGGGAGGCCAGATACGCAGTATTTT. Translated: CASTRTSGRPDTQYF.

At least ten counts were recorded for this clonotype. The V and J genes are TRBV29-1 and TRBJ2-7; 13 nucleotides align to TRBD2. V trimming: 7 bases; J trimming: 7 bases; junction bases outside the gene matches: 4. The germline V gene has CDR1 SQVTM and CDR2 ANQGSEA. The CDR3 contains 12 residues. The CDR3 reads CSAGTSGIEQYF. The CDR3 coding sequence is TGCAGCGCGGGGACTAGCGGGATAGAGCAGTACTTC.

This clonotype came up many times. The chain combines TRBV7-8 with TRBJ2-7; D is ambiguous. The V end was cut by 1 base, the J end by 1 base, with 5 bases between. Germline V gene sequence: CDR1 SGHVS, CDR2 FQNEAQ. This CDR3 has 13 residues. The CDR3: CASSLGHSYEQYF. The CDR3 region has the DNA TGTGCCAGCAGCTTAGGTCATTCCTACGAGCAGTACTTC.

This clonotype was recorded at least ten times. The chain uses TRBV12-3 or TRBV12-4 and TRBJ2-7; perhaps TRBD2 as D (6 bases). V lost 5 bases to trimming and J lost 1 base, with 9 bases between them. The CDR3 is 13 residues long. The CDR3 here is CASSVGGSYEQYF. The CDR3 DNA reads TGTGCCAGCAGTGTCGGGGGTTCCTACGAGCAGTACTTC.

This clonotype has at least ten counts. The chain links TRBV28 to TRBJ2-7, with TRBD2 matching over 9 bases. This CDR3 comprises 17 residues. The V and J ends lost 2 bases and 2 bases, in that order; junction bases with no gene match: 10. The germline CDR1 and CDR2 sequences are MDHEN and SYDVKM. CDR3 in DNA: TGTGCCAGCAGTTTACCAATAGCGGGAGTAGTAACCTACGAGCAGTACTTC. This translates into CASSLPIAGVVTYEQYF.

Many counts were recorded for this clonotype. The J gene is TRBJ2-2, the V gene TRBV19, with 8 bases aligning to TRBD1. The J segment lost 5 bases and the V segment lost 4 bases, leaving 9 bases of the junction unmatched. The germline V gene encodes CDR1 LNHDA and CDR2 SQIVND (reference sequence). This CDR3 spans 16 amino acids. This chain's CDR3 is CASSKGQGARTGELFF. CDR3 nucleotide sequence: TGTGCCAGTAGTAAAGGGCAGGGGGCGCGAACCGGGGAGCTGTTTTTT. The variable domain in full, with the rest retrieved from reference TRBV19 and TRBJ2-2, is DGGITQSPKYLFRKEGQNVTLSCEQNLNHDAMYWYRQDPGQGLRLIYYSQIVNDFQKGDIAEGYSVSREKKESFPLTVTSAQKNPTAFYLCASSKGQGARTGELFFGEGSRLTVL.

This clonotype was detected many times. This CDR3 reads CASSSTNGGYNEQFF. The CDR3 nucleotides are TGTGCCAGCAGTTCTACTAACGGGGGTTACAATGAGCAGTTCTTC. The rearrangement uses TRBV6-1 and TRBJ2-1; tentative D call: TRBD2 (6 bases). Trimming took 5 bases from V and 4 from J, leaving 15 bases between them. Germline CDR1 and CDR2: MNHNS and SASEGT. CDR3 size: 15 residues.

In its sample, this clonotype was seen many times. V gene TRBV7-2 combines with J gene TRBJ2-1; 7 bases agree with TRBD1. The CDR3 loop spans 13 amino acids. With V trimmed by 1 base and J by 14 bases, 8 bases remained unmatched. Germline V gene sequence: CDR1 SGHTA, CDR2 FQGNSA. The CDR3 DNA sequence: TGTGCCAGCAGCTTAGAAGTGACAGGGCAAAAGTTCTTC. This encodes CASSLEVTGQKFF.

This clonotype was seen ten or more times. The chain employs TRBV5-1 and TRBJ2-7; 13 bases line up with TRBD2. With V trimmed by 4 bases and J by 3 bases, 4 bases remained unmatched. Germline values: CDR1 SGHRS, CDR2 YFSETQ. The CDR3 contains 15 residues. In DNA form, the CDR3 reads TGCGCCAGCAGCCCCAGGACTAGCGGGAGCTACGAGCAGTACTTC. Its protein is CASSPRTSGSYEQYF.

CDR3 DNA: TGTGCCAGCAGCCTGGGAGCTAGCGGGATCGAGACCCAGTACTTC. This gives the protein CASSLGASGIETQYF. J is TRBJ2-5 and V is TRBV7-9, with TRBD2 matching over 9 bases. The V and J ends lost 5 bases and 5 bases, in that order; junction bases with no gene match: 9. Germline-derived CDR1 and CDR2 are SEHNR and FQNEAQ (reference sequence). This CDR3 spans 15 amino acids. Full variable domain (missing parts from reference TRBV7-9 and TRBJ2-5): DTGVSQNPRHKITKRGQNVTFRCDPISEHNRLYWYRQTLGQGPEFLTYFQNEAQLEKSRLLSDRFSAERPKGSFSTLEIQRTEQGDSAMYLCASSLGASGIETQYFGPGTRLLVL.

This clonotype was recorded at least ten times. This chain connects TRBV27 to TRBJ1-6, with D unclear. Germline lookup yields CDR1 MNHEY and CDR2 SMNVEV (reference sequence). Trimming removed 2 bases from V and 9 bases from J, with 8 bases in between. The CDR3 totals 13 residues. The CDR3 DNA reads TGTGCCAGCAGTTTAAATCCGTCTTCACCCCTCCACTTT. This sequence encodes CASSLNPSSPLHF.

This clonotype has a handful of counts. The chain carries TRBV5-1 and TRBJ1-1, with D perhaps matching TRBD1 (5 bases). Germline V gives CDR1 SGHRS, CDR2 YFSETQ. The CDR3 covers 14 residues. V was pared by 3 bases and J by 4 bases, with 13 bases between. The CDR3 is CASSSWDSGTEAFF. CDR3 nucleotide sequence: TGCGCCAGCAGCTCCTGGGACTCGGGCACTGAAGCTTTCTTT.

The table lists this clonotype with many counts. The V and J genes are TRBV2 and TRBJ1-1; 7 nucleotides match TRBD1. The V gene end was trimmed by 6 bases and the J gene end by 7 bases; junction bases not matched to a gene: 5. Germline loops: CDR1 SNHLY, CDR2 FYNNEI. The CDR3 has 12 residues. The CDR3 protein is CASSQGVSEAFF. The CDR3, as DNA: TGTGCCAGCAGCCAGGGGGTTAGTGAAGCTTTCTTT. The whole variable domain, remainder taken from reference TRBV2 and TRBJ1-1, is EPEVTQTPSHQVTQMGQEVILRCVPISNHLYFYWYRQILGQKVEFLVSFYNNEISEKSEIFDDQFSVERPDGSNFTLKIRSTKLEDSAMYFCASSQGVSEAFFGQGTRLTVV.

With regard to this clonotype: A much larger clone lies one base from this, so it may be a read error. The chain recombines TRBV11-2 with TRBJ2-2, with D uncertain. This CDR3 has 15 residues. Trimming shortened V by 3 bases and J by 10 bases, and 18 bases separated the two germline ends. The V gene's germline CDR1 is SGHAT and CDR2 FQNNGV. Here the CDR3 DNA reads TGTGCCAGCAGCTTGCGATCCTCCTCGGGCGAGGAGCTGTTTTTT. This translates into CASSLRSSSGEELFF.

This clonotype has a count of ten or more. This chain joins TRBV9 and TRBJ2-1, with D perhaps assigned TRBD1 or TRBD2 (5 bases each). Trimming removed 3 bases at V and 7 bases at J, with 11 bases between. The CDR3 is 13 amino acids. Germline assignment: CDR1 SGDLS and CDR2 YYNGEE. CDR3 protein: CASSAGTTNEQFF. CDR3 bases: TGTGCCAGCAGCGCCGGGACCACAAATGAGCAGTTCTTC.

A note on this clonotype: With only one base between it and a far larger clone, this is likely a read error. V gene TRBV13 combines with J gene TRBJ2-2, with D tentatively TRBD2 (5 bases). This CDR3 comprises 15 residues. V was shortened by 7 bases and J by 7 bases, with 19 bases between the two germline ends. Per the germline V gene, CDR1 is PRHDT and CDR2 is FYEKMQ (reference sequence). CDR3 nucleotides: TGTGCCAGCAACTCCGGGTCCACGGCGGGCGGGGAGCTGTTTTTT. Translation: CASNSGSTAGGELFF.

With regard to this clonotype: A much larger clonotype is one base distant, so this may be a read error. The rearrangement links TRBV7-2 to TRBJ2-1; unclear D gene. The CDR3 is 14 amino acids. Germline CDR1 and CDR2: SGHTA and FQGNSA. Trimming pared 5 bases from V and 10 bases from J, leaving 18 bases between. This CDR3 is CASSPDRSSYEQFF. CDR3 sequence (DNA): TGTGCCAGCAGCCCGGATCGTAGCTCCTACGAGCAGTTCTTC.

This clonotype showed up many times. The CDR3 spells CARRDPSPDTQYF. DNA of the CDR3: TGTGCCAGAAGAGACCCGTCCCCAGATACGCAGTATTTT. J is TRBJ2-3 and V is TRBV5-3; D ambiguous. TRBV5-3 is an ORF; its function is uncertain. The V end was cut by 5 bases, the J end by 4 bases, with 11 bases between. The CDR3 contains 13 residues.

This clonotype was found many times. This chain links TRBV15 with TRBJ1-5; 9 positions agree with TRBD1. Losses at the gene ends were 0 bases for V and 7 bases for J; bases not matched to a gene: 7. Germline loops: CDR1 LNHNV, CDR2 YYDKDF (reference sequence). The CDR3 totals 16 residues. The CDR3 bases are TGTGCCACCAGCAGAGACCGGACAGGGGCCGGGCAGCCCCAGCATTTT. Translation: CATSRDRTGAGQPQHF. The full variable domain, its missing parts supplied by reference TRBV15 and TRBJ1-5, is DAMVIQNPRYQVTQFGKPVTLSCSQTLNHNVMYWYQQKSSQAPKLLFHYYDKDFNNEADTPDNFQSRRPNTSFCFLDIRSPGLGDTAMYLCATSRDRTGAGQPQHFGDGTRLSIL.

The V and J genes are TRBV18 and TRBJ2-2; D remains ambiguous. The CDR3 is 14 residues long. Germline loops: CDR1 KGHSH, CDR2 LQKENI. Trimming removed 3 bases at V and 2 bases at J, with 7 bases between. The CDR3 loop reads CASSPLLNTGELFF. DNA of the CDR3: TGTGCCAGCTCACCCCTATTAAACACCGGGGAGCTGTTTTTT.

A few counts support this clonotype. The rearrangement links TRBV6-6 to TRBJ1-6; 8 bases fit TRBD1. After removal of 2 bases from V and 6 bases from J, the junction contained 9 bases not matched to a gene. Germline V gives CDR1 MNHNY, CDR2 SVGAGI (reference sequence). This CDR3 region has 17 residues. The CDR3 DNA reads TGTGCCAGCAGTTACCCCGGACAGGGTAGAAGTAATTCACCCCTCCACTTT. The encoded protein is CASSYPGQGRSNSPLHF.